This TCR beta chain was retrieved from a study of graft-versus-host responses after intestinal transplantation. The table came from immunoSEQ multiplex PCR; TCRdb's copy has only in-frame clones and leaves some out. The sample carries 80,000 to 100,000 clones, 75% to 90% recorded once. Details on this clone: Its target is unknown.

The V gene's germline CDR1 is MNHNY and CDR2 SVGAGI (reference sequence). V was cut by 5 bases and J by 6 bases, with 13 bases left in between. This CDR3 has 13 residues. This specimen was unstimulated CD4+ T cells sorted from spleen or lymph node cells, taken before intestinal transplant. The source is a human donor who received an intestinal transplant. The rearrangement joins TRBV6-6 to TRBJ1-1, with D possibly matching TRBD1 (6 bases). CDR3 nucleotides: TGTGCCAGCAGTCAAAGGGACAAACCTGAAGCTTTCTTT. As protein: CASSQRDKPEAFF.